This record looks at one TCR beta chain sequence and its context. Under the authors' procedure: From reference gene primer amplification, estimates of nucleated cell counts were derived. The assay was immunoSEQ multiplex PCR, and TCRdb's table has in-frame clones only and misses some. For V, J and clone size, that table is used; D and trimming come from the DNA. The sample comprises hundreds of thousands of clones, roughly 87% of which are singletons, and approximately 1% rests with the top ten. This sample stems from a study of blood T cell repertoires in COVID-19. About the study: The United States, Italy and Spain provided the acute and convalescent COVID-19 samples. PBMCs, B-cell-depleted T cells, or T cells provided the cDNA or gDNA that made up the material.

CDR1 and CDR2 from the germline V gene are MDHEN and SYDVKM. This CDR3 has 15 residues. Trimming pared 5 bases from V and 4 bases from J, leaving 17 bases between. Participants had their cohort set by participant-reported clinical history. This TCR derives from a woman aged 25 to 39 who had recovered from COVID-19. Sequenced input: PBMCs or T cells enriched from blood (not recorded which). This chain links TRBV28 with TRBJ2-5; D possibly corresponds to TRBD1 (6 bases). The CDR3 region is CASSKPGAVGETQYF. CDR3 in DNA: TGTGCCAGCAGTAAACCAGGGGCGGTAGGAGAGACCCAGTACTTC.